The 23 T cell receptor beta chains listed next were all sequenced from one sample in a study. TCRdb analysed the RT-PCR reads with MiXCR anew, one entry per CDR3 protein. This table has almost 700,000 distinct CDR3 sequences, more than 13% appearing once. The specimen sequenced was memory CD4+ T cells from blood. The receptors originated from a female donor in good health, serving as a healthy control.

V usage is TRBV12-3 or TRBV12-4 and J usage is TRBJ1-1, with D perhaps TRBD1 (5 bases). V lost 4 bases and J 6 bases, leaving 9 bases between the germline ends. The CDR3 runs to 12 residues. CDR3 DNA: TGTGCCAGCAGTTATTGGGGGGCTGAAGCTTTCTTT. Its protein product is CASSYWGAEAFF.

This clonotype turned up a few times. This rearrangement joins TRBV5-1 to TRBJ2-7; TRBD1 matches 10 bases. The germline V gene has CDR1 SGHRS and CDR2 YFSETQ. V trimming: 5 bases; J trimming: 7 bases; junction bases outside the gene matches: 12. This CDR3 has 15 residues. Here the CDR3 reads CASRDGGQGRREQYF. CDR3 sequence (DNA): TGCGCCAGCAGGGATGGGGGACAGGGGCGAAGAGAGCAGTACTTC.

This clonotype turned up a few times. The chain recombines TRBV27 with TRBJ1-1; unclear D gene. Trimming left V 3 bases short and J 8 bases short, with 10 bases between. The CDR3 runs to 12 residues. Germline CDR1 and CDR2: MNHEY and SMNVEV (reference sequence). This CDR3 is CASSFPGREAFF. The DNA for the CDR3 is TGTGCCAGCAGTTTCCCGGGCAGGGAAGCTTTCTTT.

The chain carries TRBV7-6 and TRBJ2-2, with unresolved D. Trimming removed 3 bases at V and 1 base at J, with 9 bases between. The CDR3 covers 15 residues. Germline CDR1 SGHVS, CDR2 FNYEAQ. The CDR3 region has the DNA TGTGCCAGCAGCTTTGGGAACGTGAACACCGGGGAGCTGTTTTTT. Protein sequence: CASSFGNVNTGELFF. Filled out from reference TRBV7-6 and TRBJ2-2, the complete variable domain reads GAGVSQSPRYKVTKRGQDVALRCDPISGHVSLYWYRQALGQGPEFLTYFNYEAQQDKSGLPNDRFSAERPEGSISTLTIQRTEQRDSAMYRCASSFGNVNTGELFFGEGSRLTVL.

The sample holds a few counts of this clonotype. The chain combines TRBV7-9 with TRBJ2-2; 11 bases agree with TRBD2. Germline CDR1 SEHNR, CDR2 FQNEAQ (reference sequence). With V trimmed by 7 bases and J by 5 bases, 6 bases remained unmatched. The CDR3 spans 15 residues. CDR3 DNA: TGTGCCAGCAACCCGGGACTAGCGGAGACCGGGGAGCTGTTTTTT. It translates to CASNPGLAETGELFF.

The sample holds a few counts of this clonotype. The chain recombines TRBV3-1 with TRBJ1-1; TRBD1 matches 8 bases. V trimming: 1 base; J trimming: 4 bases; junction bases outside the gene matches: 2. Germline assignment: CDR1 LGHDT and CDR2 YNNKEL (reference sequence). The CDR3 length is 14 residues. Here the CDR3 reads CASSQATGATEAFF. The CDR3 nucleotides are TGTGCCAGCAGCCAAGCGACAGGGGCCACTGAAGCTTTCTTT.

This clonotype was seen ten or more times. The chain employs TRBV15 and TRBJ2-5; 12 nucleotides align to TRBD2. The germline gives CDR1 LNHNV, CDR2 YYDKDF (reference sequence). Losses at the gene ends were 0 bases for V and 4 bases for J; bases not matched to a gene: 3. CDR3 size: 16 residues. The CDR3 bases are TGTGCCACCAGCAGAGATATACTAGCGGGAGGAGAGACCCAGTACTTC. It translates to CATSRDILAGGETQYF.

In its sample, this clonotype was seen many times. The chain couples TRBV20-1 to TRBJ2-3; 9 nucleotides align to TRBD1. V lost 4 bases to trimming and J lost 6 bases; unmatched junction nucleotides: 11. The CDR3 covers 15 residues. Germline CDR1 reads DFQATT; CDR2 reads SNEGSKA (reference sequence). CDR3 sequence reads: CSATQPGQGEDTQYF. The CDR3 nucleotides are TGCAGTGCTACCCAACCGGGACAGGGAGAGGATACGCAGTATTTT.

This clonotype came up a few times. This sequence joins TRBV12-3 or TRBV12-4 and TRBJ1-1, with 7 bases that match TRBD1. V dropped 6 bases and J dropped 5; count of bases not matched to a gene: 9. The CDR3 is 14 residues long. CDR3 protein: CASRALTGKTEAFF. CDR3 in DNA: TGTGCCAGCAGGGCCTTGACAGGGAAGACTGAAGCTTTCTTT.

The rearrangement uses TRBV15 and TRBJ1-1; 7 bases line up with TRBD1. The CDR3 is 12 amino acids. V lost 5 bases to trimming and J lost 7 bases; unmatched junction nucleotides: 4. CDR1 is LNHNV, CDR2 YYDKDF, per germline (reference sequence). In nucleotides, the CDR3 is TGTGCCACCAGCGATGGGACAGTTGAAGCTTTCTTT. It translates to CATSDGTVEAFF.

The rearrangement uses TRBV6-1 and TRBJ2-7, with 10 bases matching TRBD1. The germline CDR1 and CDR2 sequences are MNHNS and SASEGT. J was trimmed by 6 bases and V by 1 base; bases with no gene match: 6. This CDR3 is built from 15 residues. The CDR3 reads CASSEVFGTGVEQYF. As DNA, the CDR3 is TGTGCCAGCAGTGAAGTATTCGGGACAGGGGTCGAGCAGTACTTC.

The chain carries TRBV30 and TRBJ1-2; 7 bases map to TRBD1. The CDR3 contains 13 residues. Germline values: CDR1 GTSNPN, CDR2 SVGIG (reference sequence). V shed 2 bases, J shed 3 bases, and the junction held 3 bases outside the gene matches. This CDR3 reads CAWSRGLDYGYTF. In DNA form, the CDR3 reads TGTGCCTGGAGTAGGGGGCTGGACTATGGCTACACCTTC.

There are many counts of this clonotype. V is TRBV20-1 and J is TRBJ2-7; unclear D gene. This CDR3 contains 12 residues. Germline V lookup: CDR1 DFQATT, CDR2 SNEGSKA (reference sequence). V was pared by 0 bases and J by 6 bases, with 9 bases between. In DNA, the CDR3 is TGCAGTGCTAGAGAGGAGATTCCCGAGCAGTACTTC. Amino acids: CSAREEIPEQYF.

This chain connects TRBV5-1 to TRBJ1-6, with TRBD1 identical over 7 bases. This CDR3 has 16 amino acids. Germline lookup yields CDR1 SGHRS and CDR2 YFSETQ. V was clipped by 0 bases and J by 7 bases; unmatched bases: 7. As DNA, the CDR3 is TGCGCCAGCAGCTTGGAGGTGGGAGGGGGCAATTCACCCCTCCACTTT. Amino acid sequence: CASSLEVGGGNSPLHF.

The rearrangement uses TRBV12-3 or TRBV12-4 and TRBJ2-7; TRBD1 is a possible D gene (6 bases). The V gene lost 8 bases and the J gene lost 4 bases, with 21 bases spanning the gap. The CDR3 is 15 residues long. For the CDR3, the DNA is TGTGCCAGCTGCGACCGAGAAGGGGGAAGGTACGAGCAGTACTTC. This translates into CASCDREGGRYEQYF.

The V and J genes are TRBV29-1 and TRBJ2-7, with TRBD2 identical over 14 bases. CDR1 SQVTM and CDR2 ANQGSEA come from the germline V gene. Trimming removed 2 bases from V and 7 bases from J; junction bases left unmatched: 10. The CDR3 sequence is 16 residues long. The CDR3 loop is CSVEFTGLAGVDEQYF. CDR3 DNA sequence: TGCAGCGTTGAATTTACGGGACTAGCGGGAGTTGATGAGCAGTACTTC.

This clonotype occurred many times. The CDR3 here is CSAPGLLDSPLHF. The CDR3 DNA reads TGCAGTGCCCCAGGACTGTTGGATTCACCCCTCCACTTT. The chain joins TRBV20-1 to TRBJ1-6; D remains unclear. V gave up 6 bases and J gave up 8 bases, with 14 bases separating them. The CDR3 is 13 amino acids. Germline V gives CDR1 DFQATT, CDR2 SNEGSKA (reference sequence).

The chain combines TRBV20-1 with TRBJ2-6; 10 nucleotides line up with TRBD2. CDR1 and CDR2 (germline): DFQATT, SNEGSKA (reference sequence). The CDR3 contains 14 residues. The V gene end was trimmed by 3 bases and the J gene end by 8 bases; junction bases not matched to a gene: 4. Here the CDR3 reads CSASLLAGSNVLTF. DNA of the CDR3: TGCAGTGCTAGTCTACTAGCGGGATCCAACGTCCTGACTTTC.

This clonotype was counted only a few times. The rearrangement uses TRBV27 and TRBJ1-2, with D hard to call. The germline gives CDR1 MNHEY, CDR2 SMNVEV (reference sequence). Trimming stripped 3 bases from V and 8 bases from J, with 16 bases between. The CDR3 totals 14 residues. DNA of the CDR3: TGTGCCAGCAGTTTTCCCGGGAGGGCCGGGGGCTACACCTTC. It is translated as CASSFPGRAGGYTF.

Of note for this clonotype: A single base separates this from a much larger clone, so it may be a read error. As DNA, the CDR3 is TGTGCCAGCAGCCCTCCGGGACAGGGACATGGCGAGCAGTACTTC. Protein sequence: CASSPPGQGHGEQYF. The chain couples TRBV6-5 to TRBJ2-7; 9 bases agree with TRBD1. From germline, CDR1 is MNHEY and CDR2 SVGAGI. The CDR3 loop spans 15 amino acids. Trimming removed 6 bases from V and 6 bases from J; junction bases left unmatched: 12.

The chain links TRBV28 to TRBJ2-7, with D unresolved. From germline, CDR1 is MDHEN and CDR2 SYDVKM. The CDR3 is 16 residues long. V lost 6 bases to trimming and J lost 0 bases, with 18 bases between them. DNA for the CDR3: TGTGCCAGCAGCCAAGAAGGGCCCGAGACCTCCTACGAGCAGTACTTC. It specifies CASSQEGPETSYEQYF.

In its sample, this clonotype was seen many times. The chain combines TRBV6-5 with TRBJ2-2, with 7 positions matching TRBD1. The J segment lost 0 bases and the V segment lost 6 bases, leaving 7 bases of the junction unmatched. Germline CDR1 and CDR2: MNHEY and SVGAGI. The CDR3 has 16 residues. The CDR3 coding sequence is TGTGCCAGCAGAAGAGCCGGGACAGCGAACACCGGGGAGCTGTTTTTT. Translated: CASRRAGTANTGELFF.

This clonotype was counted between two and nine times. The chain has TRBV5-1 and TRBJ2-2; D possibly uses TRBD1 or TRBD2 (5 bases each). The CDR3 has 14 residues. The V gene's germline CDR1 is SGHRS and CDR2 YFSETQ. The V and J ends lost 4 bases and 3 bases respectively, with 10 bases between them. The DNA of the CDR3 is TGCGCCAGCAGCGAGGGCAGGGACACCGGGGAGCTGTTTTTT. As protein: CASSEGRDTGELFF. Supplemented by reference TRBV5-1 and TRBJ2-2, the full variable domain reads KAGVTQTPRYLIKTRGQQVTLSCSPISGHRSVSWYQQTPGQGLQFLFEYFSETQRNKGNFPGRFSGRQFSNSRSEMNVSTLELGDSALYLCASSEGRDTGELFFGEGSRLTVL.